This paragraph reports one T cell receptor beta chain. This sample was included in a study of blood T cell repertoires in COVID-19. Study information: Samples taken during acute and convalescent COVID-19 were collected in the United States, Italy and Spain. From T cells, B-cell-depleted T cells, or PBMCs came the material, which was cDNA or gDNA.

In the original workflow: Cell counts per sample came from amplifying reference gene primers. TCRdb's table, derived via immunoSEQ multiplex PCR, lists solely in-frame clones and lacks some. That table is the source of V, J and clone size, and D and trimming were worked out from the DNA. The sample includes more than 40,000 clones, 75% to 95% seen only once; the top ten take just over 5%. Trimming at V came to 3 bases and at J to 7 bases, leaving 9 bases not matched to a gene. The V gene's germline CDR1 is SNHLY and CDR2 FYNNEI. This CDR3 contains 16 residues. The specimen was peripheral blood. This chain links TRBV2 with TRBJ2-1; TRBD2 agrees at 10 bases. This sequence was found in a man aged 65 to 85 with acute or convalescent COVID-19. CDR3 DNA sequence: TGTGCCAGCAGTGAGAATTTAGCGGGGGGTCGGAATGAGCAGTTCTTC. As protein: CASSENLAGGRNEQFF.